Below are 19 T cell receptor beta chains sequenced from a single sample in a study of cytomegalovirus exposure and HLA in healthy donors. PCR amplification relied on 60 Vbeta primers (plus 13 Jbeta primers). Data came from immunoSEQ multiplex PCR; TCRdb stores just in-frame clones and leaves some out. The sample includes about 140,000 clones, around 84% of them seen just once. What was sequenced was PBMCs. All receptors derive from a man aged 50-60 years in good health and CMV-seronegative.

The rearrangement joins TRBV5-1 to TRBJ2-5; maybe TRBD1 (5 bases). This CDR3 region has 14 residues. Deletions cut 3 bases from V and 2 bases from J, with 11 bases between. Germline assignment: CDR1 SGHRS and CDR2 YFSETQ. CDR3 DNA sequence: TGCGCCAGCAGCTATACAGGCGGACAAGAGACCCAGTACTTC. This translates into CASSYTGGQETQYF.

The chain is built from TRBV6-5 and TRBJ2-3; 11 nucleotides line up with TRBD2. The CDR3 loop spans 16 amino acids. The germline CDR1 and CDR2 sequences are MNHEY and SVGAGI. V lost 4 bases to trimming and J lost 1 base; unmatched junction nucleotides: 4. The CDR3 bases are TGTGCCAGCAGTTTAGGACTAGCGGGTCGCACAGATACGCAGTATTTT. Its protein product is CASSLGLAGRTDTQYF.

The chain recombines TRBV25-1 with TRBJ1-2; 7 nucleotides agree with TRBD1. V shed 5 bases and J 4 bases; nucleotides not matched to a gene: 10. CDR3 length equals 15 residues. The germline CDR1 and CDR2 sequences are MGHDK and SYGVNS. The CDR3 protein is CASSHTGDPRYGYTF. CDR3 coding DNA: TGTGCCAGCAGTCATACAGGGGATCCCCGCTATGGCTACACCTTC.

The chain couples TRBV27 to TRBJ2-7, with 8 bases that match TRBD1. Looked up from germline, CDR1 is MNHEY and CDR2 is SMNVEV (reference sequence). The ends lost 1 base at V and 5 bases at J; junction bases unmatched: 7. The CDR3 extends over 15 amino acids. CDR3 region: CASSLWSQGAHEQYF. In DNA form, the CDR3 reads TGTGCCAGCAGTTTATGGTCCCAGGGGGCTCACGAGCAGTACTTC.

The chain links TRBV6-5 to TRBJ2-5; a possible D gene is TRBD2 (5 bases). V was clipped by 10 bases and J by 1 base, with 10 bases between them. Germline CDR1 reads MNHEY; CDR2 reads SVGAGI. This CDR3 has 12 residues. CDR3 residues: CAIKEGQETQYF. The CDR3 DNA sequence: TGTGCCATAAAAGAGGGCCAAGAGACCCAGTACTTC.

The chain uses TRBV4-1 and TRBJ2-1, with D possibly TRBD2 on 6 matching bases. Per germline, CDR1 MGHRA and CDR2 YSYEKL. The CDR3 runs to 15 residues. V was trimmed by 3 bases and J by 5 bases, leaving 14 bases between them. Written as DNA, the CDR3 is TGCGCCAGCAGCCACGACGGGGGAGGTAACAATGAGCAGTTCTTC. Protein sequence: CASSHDGGGNNEQFF.

V usage is TRBV6-5 and J usage is TRBJ2-1, with TRBD2 as a possible D gene (6 bases). This CDR3 region has 14 residues. Trimming took 6 bases from V and 4 from J, leaving 13 bases between them. CDR1 is MNHEY, CDR2 SVGAGI, per germline. The CDR3 DNA follows: TGTGCCAGCAGGCCCGGACTAATTTACAATGAGCAGTTCTTC. Translation gives CASRPGLIYNEQFF.

The rearrangement links TRBV27 to TRBJ1-2; D remains unclear. Germline V CDR1 and CDR2: MNHEY, SMNVEV (reference sequence). The CDR3 sequence is 13 residues long. V shed 3 bases and J shed 1 base, with 6 bases lying between them. CDR3 coding DNA: TGTGCCAGCAGTTTCGGGAGTAACTATGGCTACACCTTC. Its translation: CASSFGSNYGYTF.

This clone appeared a few times. The V gene is TRBV7-9, the J gene TRBJ2-5; 8 bases line up with TRBD2. CDR1 is SEHNR, CDR2 FQNEAQ, per germline (reference sequence). J was trimmed by 4 bases and V by 2 bases; bases with no gene match: 9. The CDR3 has 16 residues. CDR3 protein: CASSLQKAAGGETQYF. The CDR3 DNA follows: TGTGCCAGCAGCTTACAAAAGGCCGCGGGGGGAGAGACCCAGTACTTC.

This rearrangement joins TRBV7-2 to TRBJ2-1; the match to TRBD1 covers 9 bases. Germline lookup yields CDR1 SGHTA and CDR2 FQGNSA. J gave up 9 bases and V 6 bases, and 12 bases lay outside the gene matches. There are 15 residues in the CDR3. The CDR3 region is CASRLSPGQGIEQFF. The CDR3 nucleotides read TGTGCCAGCAGGCTATCGCCGGGACAGGGTATTGAGCAGTTCTTC.

The chain couples TRBV18 to TRBJ2-5; perhaps TRBD1 as D (6 bases). Germline-derived CDR1 and CDR2 are KGHSH and LQKENI. V lost 4 bases and J lost 4, with 13 bases in between. The CDR3 sequence is 14 residues long. DNA for the CDR3: TGTGCCAGCTCACGATGGACAGAGGGAGAGACCCAGTACTTC. Translated, it gives CASSRWTEGETQYF.

A few counts support this clone. The chain uses TRBV6-4 and TRBJ1-1, with a possible D match to TRBD1 (6 bases). V was pared by 5 bases and J by 1 base, with 8 bases between. The CDR3 spans 13 residues. In germline, CDR1 is MRHNA, CDR2 SNTAGT. The CDR3 DNA is TGTGCCAGCAGTCAGGGGAGGAACACTGAAGCTTTCTTT. Translation: CASSQGRNTEAFF.

CDR3 DNA sequence: TGTGCCACCTTGGACAGGGCCCACTATGGCTACACCTTC. It specifies CATLDRAHYGYTF. V gene TRBV27 combines with J gene TRBJ1-2, with 8 bases identical to TRBD1. CDR1 and CDR2 (germline): MNHEY, SMNVEV (reference sequence). There are 13 residues in the CDR3. With V trimmed by 10 bases and J by 3 bases, 7 bases remained unmatched.

This chain uses TRBV30 with TRBJ1-5; D perhaps matches TRBD1 (6 bases). CDR3 size: 13 residues. Germline CDR1 and CDR2: GTSNPN and SVGIG (reference sequence). V was cut by 7 bases and J by 4 bases, with 14 bases left in between. The CDR3 DNA reads TGTGCCTACGCTTCGGGACAAAATCAGCCCCAGCATTTT. This translates into CAYASGQNQPQHF.

The chain recombines TRBV11-3 with TRBJ2-1, with 12 positions matching TRBD2. After removal of 5 bases from V and 3 bases from J, the junction contained 17 bases not matched to a gene. There are 20 residues in the CDR3. The germline gives CDR1 SGHNT, CDR2 YENEEA. This chain's CDR3 is CASSPLPELAGGRHYNEQFF. In nucleotides, the CDR3 is TGTGCCAGCAGCCCCCTCCCTGAACTAGCGGGGGGCCGACACTACAATGAGCAGTTCTTC.

Details on this clone: This CDR3 is also generated by other DNA sequences in the sample. The chain joins TRBV6-5 to TRBJ1-2, with a weak D call TRBD1 (5 bases). The CDR3 is made up of 14 amino acids. Germline loops: CDR1 MNHEY, CDR2 SVGAGI. V was trimmed by 6 bases and J by 0 bases, leaving 11 bases between them. The CDR3 loop is CASSRTTTNYGYTF. In DNA form, the CDR3 reads TGTGCCAGCAGCCGGACAACCACTAACTATGGCTACACCTTC.

V and J are TRBV28 and TRBJ1-2, with D perhaps TRBD1 (6 bases). The CDR3 loop spans 15 amino acids. Looked up from germline, CDR1 is MDHEN and CDR2 is SYDVKM. V gave up 4 bases and J gave up 4 bases, with 16 bases separating them. The CDR3 loop is CASSSSRTERYGYTF. The CDR3 region has the DNA TGTGCCAGCAGTTCAAGCCGGACAGAGCGCTATGGCTACACCTTC.

The chain couples TRBV5-1 to TRBJ2-2; D is possibly TRBD1 (5 bases). Germline loops: CDR1 SGHRS, CDR2 YFSETQ. The CDR3 extends over 15 amino acids. V was pared by 5 bases and J by 6 bases, with 17 bases between. The CDR3 DNA sequence: TGCGCCAGCAGACCAGGGCAAAGTTACCCCGGGGAGCTGTTTTTT. It is translated as CASRPGQSYPGELFF.

This chain links TRBV25-1 with TRBJ1-3; D call uncertain. Germline lookup yields CDR1 MGHDK and CDR2 SYGVNS. Deletions cut 6 bases from V and 2 bases from J, with 11 bases between. The CDR3 sequence is 14 residues long. The CDR3 sequence is CASSGSWTGNTIYF. The CDR3 DNA sequence: TGTGCCAGCAGCGGTAGCTGGACTGGAAACACCATATATTTT.